This T cell receptor (beta chain) originates from a study of cytomegalovirus exposure and HLA in healthy donors. Study at large: From donors who were HLA-typed, an early data release held 70 million to 90 million unique TCRs.

This clone was counted once. What it recognizes is unknown. The study's findings and limits: V- and J-gene trimming of TCR beta was linked (in a later analysis) to a missense DCLRE1C variant. Within a later analysis, the majority of CMV-associated TCR beta chains appeared HLA-restricted. Later work associated 17,000 or so TCR beta sequences with HLA alleles at 0.05 false discovery rate.

V dropped 2 bases and J dropped 6 bases, with 14 bases sitting between them. This CDR3 spans 16 amino acids. CDR1 is SEHNR and CDR2 is FQNEAQ in the germline V gene (reference sequence). The PCR made use of 60 Vbeta and 13 Jbeta primers. Here immunoSEQ multiplex PCR was the method, and the copy in TCRdb shows in-frame clones only, minus some. This table has approximately 140,000 clones, around 73% appearing once. The sequenced sample was PBMCs. The receptor comes from a female donor in good health and CMV-seronegative. The J gene is TRBJ1-6, the V gene TRBV7-9; D is possibly TRBD1 (5 bases). CDR3 DNA: TGTGCCAGCAGCTTAAGGGCGGGACGGATTAATTCACCCCTCCACTTT. Residues: CASSLRAGRINSPLHF.